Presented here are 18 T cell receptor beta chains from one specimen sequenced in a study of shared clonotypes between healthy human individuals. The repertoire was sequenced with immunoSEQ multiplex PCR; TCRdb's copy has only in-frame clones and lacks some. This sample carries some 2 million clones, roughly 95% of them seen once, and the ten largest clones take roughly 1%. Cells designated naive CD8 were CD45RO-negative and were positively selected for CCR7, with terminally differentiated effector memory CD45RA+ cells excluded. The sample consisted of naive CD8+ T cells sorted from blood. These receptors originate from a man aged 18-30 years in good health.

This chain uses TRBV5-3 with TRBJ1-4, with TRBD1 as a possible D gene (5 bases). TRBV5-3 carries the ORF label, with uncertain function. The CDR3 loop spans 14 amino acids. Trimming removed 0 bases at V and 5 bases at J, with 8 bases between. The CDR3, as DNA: TGTGCCAGAAGCTTGGAAGGGGCCAATGAAAAACTGTTTTTT. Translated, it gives CARSLEGANEKLFF.

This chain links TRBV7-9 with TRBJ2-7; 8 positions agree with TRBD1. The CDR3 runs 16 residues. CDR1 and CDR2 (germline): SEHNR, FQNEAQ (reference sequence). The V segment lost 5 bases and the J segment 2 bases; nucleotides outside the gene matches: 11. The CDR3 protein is CASSTQTGAPPYEQYF. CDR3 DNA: TGTGCCAGCAGCACCCAGACAGGGGCCCCGCCCTACGAGCAGTACTTC.

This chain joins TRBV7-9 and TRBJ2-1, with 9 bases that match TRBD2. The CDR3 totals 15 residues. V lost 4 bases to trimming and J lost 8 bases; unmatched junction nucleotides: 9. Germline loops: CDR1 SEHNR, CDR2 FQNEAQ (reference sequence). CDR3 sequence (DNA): TGTGCCAGCAGCTCGTTGGCGGGGGGGCTCGATGAGCAGTTCTTC. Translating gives CASSSLAGGLDEQFF.

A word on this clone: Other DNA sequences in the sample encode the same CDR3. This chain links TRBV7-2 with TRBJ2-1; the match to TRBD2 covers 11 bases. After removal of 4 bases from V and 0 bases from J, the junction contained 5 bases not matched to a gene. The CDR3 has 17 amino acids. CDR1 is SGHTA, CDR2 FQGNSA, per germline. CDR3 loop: CASSSGLAGSSYNEQFF. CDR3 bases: TGTGCCAGCAGCTCTGGACTAGCGGGTAGCTCCTACAATGAGCAGTTCTTC.

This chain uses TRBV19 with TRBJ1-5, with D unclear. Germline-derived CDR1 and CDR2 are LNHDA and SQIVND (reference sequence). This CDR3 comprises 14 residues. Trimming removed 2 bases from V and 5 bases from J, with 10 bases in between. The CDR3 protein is CASSIREAYQPQHF. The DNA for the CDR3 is TGTGCCAGTAGTATACGTGAAGCATATCAGCCCCAGCATTTT.

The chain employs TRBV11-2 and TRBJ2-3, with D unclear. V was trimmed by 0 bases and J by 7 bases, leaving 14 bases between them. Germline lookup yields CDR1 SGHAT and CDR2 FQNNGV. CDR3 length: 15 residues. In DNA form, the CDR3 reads TGTGCCAGCAGCTTAGATCATGGGCTCGGCCATACGCAGTATTTT. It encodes CASSLDHGLGHTQYF.

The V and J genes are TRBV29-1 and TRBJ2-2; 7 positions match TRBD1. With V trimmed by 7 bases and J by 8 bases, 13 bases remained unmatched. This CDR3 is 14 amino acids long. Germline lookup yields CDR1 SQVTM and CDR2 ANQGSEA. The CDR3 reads CSAGTALDPGELFF. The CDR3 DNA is TGCAGCGCCGGGACAGCTTTAGACCCGGGGGAGCTGTTTTTT.

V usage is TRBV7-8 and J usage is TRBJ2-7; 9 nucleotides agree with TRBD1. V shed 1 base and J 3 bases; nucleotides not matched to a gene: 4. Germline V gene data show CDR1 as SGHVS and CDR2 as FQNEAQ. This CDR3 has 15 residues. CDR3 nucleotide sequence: TGTGCCAGCAGCTTAGTTGCGGGACAGGGCTACGAGCAGTACTTC. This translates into CASSLVAGQGYEQYF.

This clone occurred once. In DNA, the CDR3 is TGTGCCTGGAGTATGGTGGGACTAGCGGGAGGTGAGCAGTTCTTC. Its translation: CAWSMVGLAGGEQFF. V and J are TRBV30 and TRBJ2-1; 15 bases are a match to TRBD2. The CDR3 contains 15 residues. After removal of 2 bases from V and 9 bases from J, the junction contained 5 bases not matched to a gene. CDR1 GTSNPN and CDR2 SVGIG come from the germline V gene (reference sequence). The full variable domain, its missing parts supplied by reference TRBV30 and TRBJ2-1, is SQTIHQWPATLVQPVGSPLSLECTVEGTSNPNLYWYRQAAGRGLQLLFYSVGIGQISSEVPQNLSASRPQDRQFILSSKKLLLSDSGFYLCAWSMVGLAGGEQFFGPGTRLTVL.

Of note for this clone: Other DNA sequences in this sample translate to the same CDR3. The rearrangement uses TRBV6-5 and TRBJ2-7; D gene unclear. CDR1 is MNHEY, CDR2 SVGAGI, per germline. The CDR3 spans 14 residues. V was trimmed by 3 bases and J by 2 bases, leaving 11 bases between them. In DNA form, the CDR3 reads TGTGCCAGCAGTTATGGGAACTCCCCCTACGAGCAGTACTTC. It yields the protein CASSYGNSPYEQYF.

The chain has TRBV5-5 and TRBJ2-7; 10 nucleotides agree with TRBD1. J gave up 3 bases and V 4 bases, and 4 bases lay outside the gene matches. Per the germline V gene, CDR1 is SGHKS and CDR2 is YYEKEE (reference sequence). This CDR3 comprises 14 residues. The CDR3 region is CASSGTGAFYEQYF. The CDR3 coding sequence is TGTGCCAGCAGCGGGACAGGGGCCTTCTACGAGCAGTACTTC.

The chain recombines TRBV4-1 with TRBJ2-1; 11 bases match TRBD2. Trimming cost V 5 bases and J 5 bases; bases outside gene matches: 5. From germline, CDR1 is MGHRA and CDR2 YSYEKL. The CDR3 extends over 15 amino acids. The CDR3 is CASSMPSGRNNEQFF. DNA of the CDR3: TGCGCCAGCAGCATGCCTAGCGGGAGGAACAATGAGCAGTTCTTC.

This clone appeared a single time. DNA for the CDR3: TGTGCCAGCAGCGTCGGGACAGAGTACGAGCAGTACTTC. It translates to CASSVGTEYEQYF. V usage is TRBV7-9 and J usage is TRBJ2-7; the match to TRBD1 covers 7 bases. Germline V gene sequence: CDR1 SEHNR, CDR2 FQNEAQ (reference sequence). The V and J ends lost 5 bases and 4 bases, in that order; junction bases with no gene match: 5. The CDR3 consists of 13 residues. The whole variable domain, remainder taken from reference TRBV7-9 and TRBJ2-7, is DTGVSQNPRHKITKRGQNVTFRCDPISEHNRLYWYRQTLGQGPEFLTYFQNEAQLEKSRLLSDRFSAERPKGSFSTLEIQRTEQGDSAMYLCASSVGTEYEQYFGPGTRLTVT.

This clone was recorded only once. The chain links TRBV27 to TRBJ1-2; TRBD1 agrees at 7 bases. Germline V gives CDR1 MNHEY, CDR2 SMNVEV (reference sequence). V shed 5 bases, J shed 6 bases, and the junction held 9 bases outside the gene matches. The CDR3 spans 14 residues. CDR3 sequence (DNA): TGTGCCAGCAGTGGCAGGGGGAACCCTGATGGCTACACCTTC. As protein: CASSGRGNPDGYTF.

For the CDR3, the DNA is TGCAGCGTAAAAGGGGGCGCCTACAATGAGCAGTTCTTC. Protein: CSVKGGAYNEQFF. The J gene is TRBJ2-1, the V gene TRBV29-1, with 7 positions matching TRBD1. J lost 2 bases, V lost 6 bases, and 4 bases had no gene match. Per the germline V gene, CDR1 is SQVTM and CDR2 is ANQGSEA. CDR3 length: 13 residues.

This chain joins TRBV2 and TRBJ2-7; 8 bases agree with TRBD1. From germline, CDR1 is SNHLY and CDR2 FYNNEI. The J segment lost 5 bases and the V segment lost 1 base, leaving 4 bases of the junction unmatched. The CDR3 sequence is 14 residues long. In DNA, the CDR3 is TGTGCCAGCAGTGAAGTCCACAGGGGGGACGAGCAGTACTTC. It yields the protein CASSEVHRGDEQYF.

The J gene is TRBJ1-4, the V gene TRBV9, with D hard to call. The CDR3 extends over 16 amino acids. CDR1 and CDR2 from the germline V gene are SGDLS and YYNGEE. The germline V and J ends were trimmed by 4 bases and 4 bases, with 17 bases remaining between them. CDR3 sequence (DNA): TGTGCCAGCAGCCCCTGGGGTAACGAGAGTAATGAAAAACTGTTTTTT. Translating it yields CASSPWGNESNEKLFF.

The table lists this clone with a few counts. For the CDR3, the DNA is TGTGCCAGCAGTCGGACAGAAGGTATGAATTCACCCCTCCACTTT. This codes for CASSRTEGMNSPLHF. This sequence joins TRBV25-1 and TRBJ1-6, with TRBD1 as a possible D gene (6 bases). The CDR3 runs to 15 residues. V shed 5 bases and J shed 7 bases, with 15 bases lying between them. Germline loops: CDR1 MGHDK, CDR2 SYGVNS.